This record looks at one TCR beta chain sequence and its context. Its antigen remains undetermined. No base-level quality is on record; no much larger clone is a single base apart. The cohort comprised some 700 healthy bone marrow donors. Cohort members were all nominally healthy when sampled, although unrecorded immune exposures were likely present. The donor was CMV seronegative and was included in the group of a few hundred seronegative cohort members. A peripheral blood sample was provided by each donor, and peripheral blood mononuclear cells were used for TCR beta sequencing. Genomic DNA was extracted from the blood cell samples with the Qiagen DNeasy Blood Extraction Kit. Receptor amplification or capture employed the immunoSEQ multiplex PCR assay. For the multiplex PCR, a mixture combining 60 forward primers for TCR Vbeta segments and 13 reverse primers for TCR Jbeta segments was used. Amplification of the CDR3 region of rearranged TCR beta genes was performed with a multiplex PCR assay on genomic DNA. The amplified TCR beta libraries were sequenced on the Illumina HiSeq System as 87-base-pair reads. Turning to the authors' computational methods: A later analysis tallied about 77 million unique TCR beta chains across the 640 or so repertoires, and around 12 million of those chains were shared by two or more donors. To remove PCR and sequencing errors, raw reads were error-corrected and collapsed into unique sequences using a nearest-neighbor algorithm that merged closely related sequences. Alignment of CDR3 sequences to IMGT reference sequences was used to assign V, D and J gene segments. For a sequence to be retained, a match of at least six nucleotides was required to both a V gene segment and a J gene segment. A rearrangement was called productive if the CDR3 had no stop codons and remained in frame with V and J, and every other rearrangement was called non-productive. Following IMGT convention, CDR3 was defined as the stretch from the second conserved V-encoded cysteine to the conserved J-encoded phenylalanine. In an earlier analysis of more than 550 of the donors, sequences lacking an unambiguous match to a single V gene segment were excluded. In an earlier analysis of some 590 of the donors, V segments were called functional above 56.7% productive rearrangements and were called segregating when the between-donor standard deviation exceeded 5%. A statistical classification framework was developed to diagnose cytomegalovirus status using the catalog of TCR beta chain sequences. A later analysis assigned V and J genes by comparing TCR nucleotide sequences with IMGT/GENE-DB human TR gene sequences. A later analysis assigned CDR3 sequences and most-parsimonious VDJ recombination scenarios with the TCRdist pipeline. In a later analysis, every TCR beta chain was defined by the combination of its CDR3 amino acid sequence and its V-gene family, and reads without a unique V-gene family were dropped. As a way to deal with suspected cross-contamination and a sequencing artifact, a later analysis dropped approximately 590 nucleotide sequences that were highly shared and had low generation probability. For each public chain, a later analysis derived a clonal expansion index from normalized ranks of inferred template counts within each repertoire. In a later analysis, generation probabilities were computed using a VDJ recombination model fitted to out-of-frame rearrangements, and the results were checked against IGoR. A later analysis scored TCR-TCR, TCR-HLA and TCR-CMV co-occurrence with hypergeometric tests, applying a repertoire-size bias correction to TCR pairs. In a later analysis, false discovery rates were estimated by permuting HLA or CMV assignments 20 times. A later analysis grouped co-occurring TCRs with DBSCAN, adding TCRdist sequence similarity when clustering within HLA-allele-positive subsets. Repertoires with fewer than 30,000 or more than 120,000 public chains, plus five repertoires with anomalous nucleotide sharing, were excluded from co-occurrence clustering. TCRdb took over this immuneACCESS table, retaining in-frame rearrangements with V and J assigned. Such tables are incomplete; in checked studies, under half of the missing clones stem from an unresolved V gene, and the remainder is unexplained. The V and J calls and clone size come from that table; D and trimming were worked out from the DNA. For this sample the table gives 130,000 or so clones, of which roughly 66% were detected only once. The biggest ten clones account for 6% to 8% of the sample.

The data belong to a study of cytomegalovirus exposure and HLA in healthy donors (dated by TCRdb to about 2017). In the study overall: An earlier analysis of approximately 640 of the donors reported about 250 Gb of sequence data and more than 90 million unique TCR beta sequences from 190 million or so T cells. Approximately 300 gigabases of sequencing data and around 80 million unique TCR sequences made up an early release that covered about 640 HLA-typed donors. Of the roughly 400 genotyped donors, approximately 83% fell in the genetic ancestry cluster associated with self-reported Caucasian donors. The study was designed to test whether signatures of past pathogen exposure could be identified by cataloging public T cell receptors. The T cell repertoires of 550 to 850 subjects were profiled by immunosequencing and related to cytomegalovirus serostatus. Besides the first cohort of 550 to 750 subjects, a separate validation cohort made up of roughly 130 different subjects was used. To predict cytomegalovirus infection status, the study combined high-throughput TCR immunosequencing, statistical association of individual TCRs with disease status, and machine learning. To study patterns of TCR occurrence, a later analysis re-analyzed previously published TCR beta repertoires from 500 to 850 donors and added high-resolution HLA genotyping. The later analysis used no new phenotypic data to find candidate immune exposures, relying instead on TCR beta sequences and their occurrence across donors. An earlier analysis of 450 to 750 of the donors used high-throughput TCR beta sequencing to judge whether each TCR beta V gene segment behaved as functional or pseudogenic. Donor age, sex, ethnicity and CMV serostatus were compiled together with the repertoire data. A later genetic analysis used genome-wide SNP genotypes for about 60% of the 666 donors, treating that subset as a discovery cohort. All discovery cohort repertoires had been generated using a single sequencing platform. Both class I and class II loci were covered by HLA typing, at four-digit resolution. Typing coverage varied by locus: about 629-630 donors for A, B, C, DRB1 and DQB1; roughly 560 for DQA1; approximately 570 for DPA1; around 450 for DPB1. Roughly 5 DR-DQ haplotypes were handled as single units for association and clustering, since linkage in the cohort was strong. On average, roughly 250,000 unique TCR beta nucleotide sequences were sequenced per donor among a few hundred genotyped donors of the cohort, with roughly 19% of those sequences being non-productive. Summary of the overall study and its limitations: A group of highly shared sequence variants was considered likely to be a technical artifact of the sequencing pipeline. Broadly in line with IMGT annotations, most TCR beta V segments showed up in productive rearrangements about 90% or about 30% of the time in an earlier analysis of around 550 of the donors. While some public TCRs were present in many individuals, most TCR sequences turned up only very rarely across donors. Compared with the approximately 700-donor mean, donors in an Asian-associated ancestry cluster had fewer N-insertions in productive TCRs, according to a later genetic analysis. Specific HLA alleles were associated with some 15,000 TCR beta sequences at a false discovery rate of 0.05 in a later analysis. A further reported finding was that TCR beta sequences accurately predicted the HLA-A and HLA-B alleles for most subjects in the first cohort. A later analysis found that TCR association rates varied across HLA loci, with DRB1 alleles showing the most associated TCRs and HLA-C alleles the fewest. Some IMGT-functional V segments, including TRBV6-2 and TRBV6-3, could not be told apart with the 87-base-pair reads, so those segments were excluded. Sequencing depth was assumed to be roughly uniform across donors in the presence/absence analyses, though that assumption may not hold. The study listed approximately 150 TCR beta chains as associated with cytomegalovirus. In this cohort, only TCR beta chains were sequenced, and detectable features were limited by the absence of alpha or paired-chain data. HLA typing was unavailable for some donors at each locus, so association tests used only the typed subset. A later analysis reported that several top co-occurrence clusters appeared linked to parvovirus B19, influenza, CMV and Epstein-Barr virus. A later analysis found that HLA-associated TCR beta chains were more clonally expanded and had lower generation probabilities than equally common non-associated chains. In a later genetic analysis, a missense DCLRE1C variant was associated with V-gene and J-gene trimming of TCR beta chains, and the association was replicated in an independent cohort. Because counts were too low, about 18 rarely observed V segments, including chromosome 9 orphons, were excluded from the earlier analysis of a few hundred of the donors. Linkage disequilibrium might explain the correlated functional status among segregating V segments, but an unknown experimental factor could not be excluded. Assigning TCR associations to individual alleles was difficult when HLA alleles, especially DR and DQ, strongly co-occurred. A few of the identified cytomegalovirus-associated TCR beta chains were confirmed in vitro to be specific for cytomegalovirus antigens. A later analysis found that most CMV-associated TCR beta chains appeared HLA-restricted, with HLA associations seemingly driven largely by CMV exposure. The authors suggested that the approach could potentially be extended to other disease states and immunological phenotypes. The only immune exposure information available for the cohort was CMV serostatus. In both the original and validation cohorts, the classifier was reported to diagnose cytomegalovirus status with high specificity and sensitivity.

For CDR1 and CDR2, the germline V gene lists MNHNS and SASEGT. V was cut back by 7 bases and J by 1 base, leaving a gap of 12 bases between them. Reading from cysteine to phenylalanine, the CDR3 counts 14 amino acids. Only CDR3 DNA is held: 42 bases, read in frame from base 1. Sequencing was carried out using PBMCs. This sequence was found in an older woman in good health and CMV-seronegative. This receptor chain uses TRBV6-1 and TRBJ2-3, with the D segment identity uncertain. CDR3 protein: CASKIGLRTDTQYF. The base sequence is TGTGCCAGCAAGATTGGGCTCCGCACAGATACGCAGTATTTT.